These 5 T cell receptor beta chains were sequenced from one sample in a study of blood T cell repertoires in COVID-19. Clones were read by immunoSEQ multiplex PCR, and TCRdb kept only the in-frame ones, dropping some. Seen here are about 150,000 clones, 80% to 90% observed once, and the top ten hold roughly 15%. Material: peripheral blood. The origin of the receptors is a woman in her thirties or forties with acute or convalescent COVID-19.

This chain connects TRBV24-1 to TRBJ2-3, with 11 positions matching TRBD2. The germline gives CDR1 KGHDR, CDR2 SFDVKD. This CDR3 spans 18 amino acids. V gave up 0 bases and J gave up 0 bases; unmatched junction bases: 4. CDR3: CATSDLSSGGLSTDTQYF. CDR3 DNA sequence: TGTGCCACCAGTGATTTGTCTAGCGGGGGGCTGAGCACAGATACGCAGTATTTT.

This chain connects TRBV5-5 to TRBJ2-2; no reliable D call. The CDR3 is 12 amino acids. Germline V gives CDR1 SGHKS, CDR2 YYEKEE (reference sequence). Trimming took off 4 bases at V and 1 base at J, with 2 bases between the two ends. The CDR3 sequence is CASSQNTGELFF. The DNA of the CDR3 is TGTGCCAGCAGCCAGAACACCGGGGAGCTGTTTTTT.

The rearrangement links TRBV24-1 to TRBJ2-3; 12 nucleotides match TRBD2. J was trimmed by 3 bases and V by 7 bases; bases with no gene match: 7. The CDR3 length is 16 residues. The germline gives CDR1 KGHDR, CDR2 SFDVKD. This CDR3 reads CATRGGLAGNTDTQYF. CDR3 coding DNA: TGTGCCACCAGGGGTGGACTAGCGGGAAATACAGATACGCAGTATTTT.

The chain joins TRBV19 to TRBJ2-2, with TRBD1 matching over 7 bases. Per germline, CDR1 LNHDA and CDR2 SQIVND (reference sequence). The CDR3 runs to 14 residues. V was clipped by 3 bases and J by 5 bases; unmatched bases: 3. The CDR3 loop reads CASSIRGQTGELFF. The CDR3, as DNA: TGTGCCAGTAGTATTCGGGGACAGACCGGGGAGCTGTTTTTT.

The J gene is TRBJ1-4, the V gene TRBV5-1, with D perhaps TRBD1 (5 bases). The CDR3 consists of 16 residues. V shed 3 bases and J shed 3 bases, with 15 bases lying between them. Germline lookup yields CDR1 SGHRS and CDR2 YFSETQ. The chain's CDR3 is CASSSGVGIANEKLFF. The CDR3 DNA sequence: TGCGCCAGCAGCTCGGGGGTAGGGATTGCTAATGAAAAACTGTTTTTT.